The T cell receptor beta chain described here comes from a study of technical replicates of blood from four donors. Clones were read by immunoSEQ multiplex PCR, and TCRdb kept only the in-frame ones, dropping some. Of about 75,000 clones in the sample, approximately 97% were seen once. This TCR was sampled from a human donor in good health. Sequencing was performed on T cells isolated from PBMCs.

CDR3 amino acids: CASSFEFRTSSSDTQYF. The CDR3 DNA sequence: TGCGCCAGCAGCTTCGAGTTCCGGACTAGCTCCTCAGATACGCAGTATTTT. The chain employs TRBV5-1 and TRBJ2-3; 8 bases match TRBD2. The CDR3 is made up of 17 amino acids. The germline gives CDR1 SGHRS, CDR2 YFSETQ. The ends lost 2 bases at V and 4 bases at J; junction bases unmatched: 12.